This T cell receptor (beta chain) was retrieved from a study of cytomegalovirus exposure and HLA in healthy donors. With 60 Vbeta and 13 Jbeta primers, the PCR was carried out. Repertoires were generated with immunoSEQ multiplex PCR, while TCRdb's copy carries only in-frame clones and drops some. The sample consists of tens of thousands of clones, around four fifths of them appearing once. Points on this clone: Its antigen remains unknown.

Germline V CDR1 and CDR2: MDHEN, SYDVKM. There are 14 residues in the CDR3. V lost 1 base and J 6 bases, leaving 12 bases between the germline ends. General study points: Most CMV-associated TCR beta chains appeared HLA-restricted in a later analysis. CMV serostatus stood as the only immune exposure information on hand. Later examination showed HLA-associated TCR beta chains had greater clonal expansion than equally common others. Another analysis was done later, and it associated more than 15,000 TCR beta sequences with HLA alleles at 0.05 false discovery rate.

The clonotype originates from a male donor in good health and CMV-seropositive. Sequencing was carried out using PBMCs. The chain employs TRBV28 and TRBJ1-1; D gene ambiguous. The CDR3 DNA reads as TGTGCCAGCAGTTTATACGCAGGCGGGGCTGAAGCTTTCTTT. Protein: CASSLYAGGAEAFF.